Listed below are T cell receptor beta chains from one sample, sequenced in a study of radiotherapy plus CTLA-4 blockade in lung cancer. TCRdb keeps only in-frame clones here, not all; method: immunoSEQ multiplex PCR. The sample holds 40,000 to 45,000 clones, over 60% seen once. Sample: peripheral blood, taken from a patient treated with radiotherapy plus ipilimumab. The origin of the receptors is a human donor with non-small cell lung cancer whose response to radiotherapy plus ipilimumab could not be evaluated. The CDR3 runs from the conserved cysteine through the conserved F or W. D genes are given only for firm matches. Clone size, where shown, is once, few, many, or a class for clones that have expanded.

V gene: TRBV7-3; J gene: TRBJ2-5; D gene: TRBD2; clone size: .; CDR3 DNA: TGTGCCAGCAGCTTAGGGACTATTCGACAAGAGACCCAGTACTTC; CDR3 protein: CASSLGTIRQETQYF
V gene: TRBV27; J gene: TRBJ2-3; D gene: TRBD2; clone size: .; CDR3 DNA: TGTGCCAGCAGCCCCGGGACTAGCGGCACAGATACGCAGTATTTT; CDR3 protein: CASSPGTSGTDTQYF
V gene: TRBV7-9; J gene: TRBJ2-7; D gene: .; clone size: .; CDR3 DNA: TGTGCCAGCAGCTACCTCCGGGCACAGGGCTCCTACGAGCAGTACTTC; CDR3 protein: CASSYLRAQGSYEQYF
V gene: TRBV5-1; J gene: TRBJ2-1; D gene: TRBD2; clone size: few; CDR3 DNA: TGCGCCAGCAGCTTGGTGGCGGGAGGGCCTCGAAATGAGCAGTTCTTC; CDR3 protein: CASSLVAGGPRNEQFF
V gene: TRBV6-5; J gene: TRBJ2-7; D gene: TRBD1; clone size: once; CDR3 DNA: TGTGCCAGCAGTCAGGCAGGGACAGGTATCTACGAGCAGTACTTC; CDR3 protein: CASSQAGTGIYEQYF
V gene: TRBV29-1; J gene: TRBJ1-2; D gene: TRBD1; clone size: few; CDR3 DNA: TGCAGCGGGGGGGGACAGGGTGCTTCGAGCTATGGCTACACCTTC; CDR3 protein: CSGGGQGASSYGYTF
V gene: TRBV21-1; J gene: TRBJ2-7; D gene: .; clone size: .; CDR3 DNA: TGTGCCAGCAGGGTGGGACAGGGCGGTTACGAGCAGTACTTC; CDR3 protein: CASRVGQGGYEQYF
V gene: TRBV9; J gene: TRBJ2-7; D gene: TRBD1; clone size: few; CDR3 DNA: TGTGCCAGCAGCGTAGCCGGGACAGGGGCCTCCTACGAGCAGTACTTC; CDR3 protein: CASSVAGTGASYEQYF
V gene: TRBV28; J gene: TRBJ1-5; D gene: .; clone size: .; CDR3 DNA: TGTGCCAGCAGTTTATCCTCGTGGCAATCCAATCAGCCCCAGCATTTT; CDR3 protein: CASSLSSWQSNQPQHF
V gene: TRBV5-4; J gene: TRBJ2-7; D gene: .; clone size: .; CDR3 DNA: TGTGCCAGCAGCTTTCAGGGTGAGGTCTACGAGCAGTACTTC; CDR3 protein: CASSFQGEVYEQYF
V gene: TRBV5-8; J gene: TRBJ2-5; D gene: .; clone size: .; CDR3 DNA: TGTGCCAGCAGCTTGATGGGGAGTGCGGCGGAGACCCAGTACTTC; CDR3 protein: CASSLMGSAAETQYF
V gene: TRBV18; J gene: TRBJ2-7; D gene: .; clone size: .; CDR3 DNA: TGTGCCAGCTCACCCGCGGGCCTCGTAGAAGGCGAGCAGTACTTC; CDR3 protein: CASSPAGLVEGEQYF
V gene: TRBV2; J gene: TRBJ1-3; D gene: TRBD1; clone size: few; CDR3 DNA: TGTGCCTGTAGACAGGGTTCTGGAAACACCATATATTTT; CDR3 protein: CACRQGSGNTIYF
V gene: TRBV7-2; J gene: TRBJ1-1; D gene: .; clone size: .; CDR3 DNA: TGTGCCAGCAGCTCTCAACTGGTGAACACTGAAGCTTTCTTT; CDR3 protein: CASSSQLVNTEAFF
V gene: TRBV5-1; J gene: TRBJ2-7; D gene: .; clone size: .; CDR3 DNA: TGCGCCAGCAAGACTGGGGGGAGCTCCTACGAGCAGTACTTC; CDR3 protein: CASKTGGSSYEQYF
V gene: TRBV11-2; J gene: TRBJ1-2; D gene: .; clone size: .; CDR3 DNA: TGTGCCAGCAGCCGTCAGAGGAACTATGGCTACACCTTC; CDR3 protein: CASSRQRNYGYTF
V gene: TRBV2; J gene: TRBJ2-5; D gene: TRBD2; clone size: .; CDR3 DNA: TGTGCCAGCCAGCGGGGGACGCAAGAGACCCAGTACTTC; CDR3 protein: CASQRGTQETQYF
V gene: TRBV27; J gene: TRBJ2-7; D gene: .; clone size: few; CDR3 DNA: TGTGCCAGCACTACTTACGAGCAGTACTTC; CDR3 protein: CASTTYEQYF
V gene: TRBV4-1; J gene: TRBJ1-5; D gene: .; clone size: .; CDR3 DNA: TGCGCCAGCAGCCAAGGGACGGGGGGGGCGAGCAATCAGCCCCAGCATTTT; CDR3 protein: CASSQGTGGASNQPQHF
V gene: TRBV14; J gene: TRBJ1-1; D gene: .; clone size: .; CDR3 DNA: TGTGCCAGCAGCCAAGATGAGGGCTACGGGGGGAACACTGAAGCTTTCTTT; CDR3 protein: CASSQDEGYGGNTEAFF
V gene: TRBV7-2; J gene: TRBJ2-7; D gene: .; clone size: .; CDR3 DNA: TGTGCCAGCAGCCCAGGTAGGGAGTCGGAGCAGTACTTC; CDR3 protein: CASSPGRESEQYF
V gene: TRBV19; J gene: TRBJ1-4; D gene: .; clone size: .; CDR3 DNA: TGTGCCAGTAGTATCTCTTTGACAGGCTTCAATGAAAAACTGTTTTTT; CDR3 protein: CASSISLTGFNEKLFF
V gene: TRBV5-5; J gene: TRBJ2-2; D gene: TRBD1; clone size: .; CDR3 DNA: TGTGCCAGCAGCTCGCGGACAGGAGGCACCGGGGAGCTGTTTTTT; CDR3 protein: CASSSRTGGTGELFF
V gene: TRBV11-1; J gene: TRBJ2-2; D gene: TRBD1; clone size: .; CDR3 DNA: TGTGCCAGCAGCTTAGGGACAGGGTCCGGGGAGCTGTTTTTT; CDR3 protein: CASSLGTGSGELFF
V gene: TRBV10-3; J gene: TRBJ2-7; D gene: TRBD2; clone size: .; CDR3 DNA: TGTGCCATCAGCGCCGGGGGGTCCATAACCTACGAGCAGTACTTC; CDR3 protein: CAISAGGSITYEQYF
V gene: TRBV15; J gene: TRBJ1-5; D gene: .; clone size: once; CDR3 DNA: TGTGCCACCAGCAGAGATCGGGGAGGGGCCAATCAGCCCCAGCATTTT; CDR3 protein: CATSRDRGGANQPQHF
V gene: TRBV2; J gene: TRBJ2-2; D gene: TRBD2; clone size: .; CDR3 DNA: TGTGCCAGCAGTTTACTAGCGGGAGGGCCCGGGGAGCTGTTTTTT; CDR3 protein: CASSLLAGGPGELFF
V gene: TRBV27; J gene: TRBJ2-3; D gene: TRBD2; clone size: .; CDR3 DNA: TGTGCCAGCAGTTCACGATTAGCGGGAGGTAGCACAGATACGCAGTATTTT; CDR3 protein: CASSSRLAGGSTDTQYF
V gene: TRBV7-2; J gene: TRBJ2-5; D gene: TRBD1; clone size: once; CDR3 DNA: TGTGCCAGCAGCGTCGGACAGGGCGGGGAGACCCAGTACTTC; CDR3 protein: CASSVGQGGETQYF
V gene: TRBV4-2; J gene: TRBJ1-2; D gene: .; clone size: .; CDR3 DNA: TGTGCCAGCAGCCAAGAGGACAAGTCGAACTATGGCTACACCTTC; CDR3 protein: CASSQEDKSNYGYTF
V gene: TRBV28; J gene: TRBJ1-2; D gene: .; clone size: few; CDR3 DNA: TGTGCCACCGTGCCAAGAGGGCTAATAGGATATGGCTACACCTTC; CDR3 protein: CATVPRGLIGYGYTF